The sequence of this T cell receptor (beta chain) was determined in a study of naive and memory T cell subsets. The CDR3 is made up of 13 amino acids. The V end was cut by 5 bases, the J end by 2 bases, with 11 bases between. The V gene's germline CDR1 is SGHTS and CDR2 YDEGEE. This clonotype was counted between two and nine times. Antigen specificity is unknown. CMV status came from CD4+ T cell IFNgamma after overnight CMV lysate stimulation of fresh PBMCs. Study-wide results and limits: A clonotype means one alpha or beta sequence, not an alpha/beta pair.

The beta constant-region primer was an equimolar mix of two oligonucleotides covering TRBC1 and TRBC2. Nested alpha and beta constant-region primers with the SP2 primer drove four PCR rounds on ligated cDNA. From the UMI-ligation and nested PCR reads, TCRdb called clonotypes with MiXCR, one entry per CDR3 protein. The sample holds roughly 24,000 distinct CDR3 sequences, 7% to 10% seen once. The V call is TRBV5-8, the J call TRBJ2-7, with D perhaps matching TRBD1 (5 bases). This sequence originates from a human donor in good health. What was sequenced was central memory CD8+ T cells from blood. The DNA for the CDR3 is TGTGCCAGCAGTCCTGACAGACCCTACGAGCAGTACTTC. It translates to CASSPDRPYEQYF. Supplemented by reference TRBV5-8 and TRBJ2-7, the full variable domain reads EAGVTQSPTHLIKTRGQQATLRCSPISGHTSVYWYQQALGLGLQFLLWYDEGEERNRGNFPPRFSGRQFPNYSSELNVNALELEDSALYLCASSPDRPYEQYFGPGTRLTVT.